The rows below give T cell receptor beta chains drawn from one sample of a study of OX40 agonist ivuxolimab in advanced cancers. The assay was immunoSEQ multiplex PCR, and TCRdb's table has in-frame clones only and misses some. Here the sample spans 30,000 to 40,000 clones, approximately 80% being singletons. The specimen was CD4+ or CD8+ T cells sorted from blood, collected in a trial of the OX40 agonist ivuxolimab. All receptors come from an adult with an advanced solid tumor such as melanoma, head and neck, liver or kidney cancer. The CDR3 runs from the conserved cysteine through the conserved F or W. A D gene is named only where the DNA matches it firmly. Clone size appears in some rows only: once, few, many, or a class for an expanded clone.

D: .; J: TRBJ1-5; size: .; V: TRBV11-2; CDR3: CASSLVRDAIQPQHF; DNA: TGTGCCAGCAGCTTAGTCAGGGACGCCATTCAGCCCCAGCATTTT
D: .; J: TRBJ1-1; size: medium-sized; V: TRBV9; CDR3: CASGISREKRTEAFF; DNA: TGTGCCAGCGGAATAAGCAGGGAGAAGCGCACTGAAGCTTTCTTT
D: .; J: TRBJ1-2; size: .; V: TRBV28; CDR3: CASSDQGWVGYTF; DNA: TGTGCCAGCAGTGACCAGGGATGGGTTGGCTACACCTTC
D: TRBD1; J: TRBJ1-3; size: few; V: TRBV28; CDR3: CASRPGGLGNTIYF; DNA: TGTGCCAGCAGGCCAGGGGGGCTTGGAAACACCATATATTTT
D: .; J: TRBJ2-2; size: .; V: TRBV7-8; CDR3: CASSPDYTGELFF; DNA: TGTGCCAGCAGCCCAGACTACACCGGGGAGCTGTTTTTT
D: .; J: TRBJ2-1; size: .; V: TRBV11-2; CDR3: CASRLGNEQFF; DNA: TGTGCCAGCCGGTTGGGGAATGAGCAGTTCTTC
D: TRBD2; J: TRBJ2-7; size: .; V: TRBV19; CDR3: CASSVTELAATYEQYF; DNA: TGTGCCAGTAGTGTAACTGAACTAGCGGCCACCTACGAGCAGTACTTC
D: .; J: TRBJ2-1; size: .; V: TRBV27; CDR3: CASSLWGNHNEQFF; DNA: TGTGCCAGCAGTTTATGGGGTAACCACAATGAGCAGTTCTTC
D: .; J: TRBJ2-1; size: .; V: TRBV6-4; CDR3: CASSDSEQRLSYNEQFF; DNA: TGTGCCAGCAGTGACTCGGAGCAGCGGCTCTCCTACAATGAGCAGTTCTTC
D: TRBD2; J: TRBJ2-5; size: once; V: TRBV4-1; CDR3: CASSQETSGEETQYF; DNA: TGCGCCAGCAGCCAAGAGACTAGCGGGGAAGAGACCCAGTACTTC
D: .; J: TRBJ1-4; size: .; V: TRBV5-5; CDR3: CASSQTDLNEKLFF; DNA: TGTGCCAGCAGCCAGACCGACCTTAATGAAAAACTGTTTTTT
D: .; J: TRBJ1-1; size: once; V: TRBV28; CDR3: CASSFENTEAFF; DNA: TGTGCCAGCAGTTTCGAGAACACTGAAGCTTTCTTT
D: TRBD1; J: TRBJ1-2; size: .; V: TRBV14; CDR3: CASTPQGAGNYGYTF; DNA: TGTGCCAGCACCCCACAGGGGGCGGGTAACTATGGCTACACCTTC
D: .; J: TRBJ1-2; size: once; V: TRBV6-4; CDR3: CATFSYGYTF; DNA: TGTGCCACCTTTTCCTATGGCTACACCTTC
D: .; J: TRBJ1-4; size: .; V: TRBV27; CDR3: CASSPHPGGPREKLFF; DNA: TGTGCCAGCAGTCCCCATCCGGGGGGCCCTAGGGAAAAACTGTTTTTT
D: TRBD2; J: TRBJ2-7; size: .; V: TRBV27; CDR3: CASSQGLAGDNEQYF; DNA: TGTGCCAGCAGTCAGGGACTAGCGGGAGACAACGAGCAGTACTTC
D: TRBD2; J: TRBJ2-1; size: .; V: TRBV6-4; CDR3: CASIPRASGYNEQFF; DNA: TGTGCCAGCATCCCTCGGGCTAGCGGTTACAATGAGCAGTTCTTC
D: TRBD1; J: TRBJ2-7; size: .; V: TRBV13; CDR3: CASSFGTGGDEQYF; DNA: TGTGCCAGCAGCTTCGGGACAGGGGGGGACGAGCAGTACTTC
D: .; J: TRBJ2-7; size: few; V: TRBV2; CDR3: CASSAGGGAYEQYF; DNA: TGTGCCAGCAGTGCGGGCGGAGGCGCCTACGAGCAGTACTTC
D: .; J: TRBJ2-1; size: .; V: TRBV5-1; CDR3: CASSLGQAPYNEQFF; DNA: TGCGCCAGCAGCTTGGGGCAGGCGCCCTACAATGAGCAGTTCTTC
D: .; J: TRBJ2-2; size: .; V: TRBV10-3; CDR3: CAIRTPPGELFF; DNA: TGTGCCATCAGGACCCCCCCCGGGGAGCTGTTTTTT
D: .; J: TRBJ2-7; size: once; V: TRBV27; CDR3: CASSGQLAVAEQYF; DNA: TGTGCCAGCAGCGGGCAACTAGCAGTAGCCGAGCAGTACTTC
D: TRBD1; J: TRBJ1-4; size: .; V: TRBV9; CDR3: CASSVSGGEKLFF; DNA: TGTGCCAGCAGCGTCTCAGGGGGGGAAAAACTGTTTTTT
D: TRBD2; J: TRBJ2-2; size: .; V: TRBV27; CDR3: CATQPAGASGELFF; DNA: TGTGCCACCCAACCAGCGGGAGCCTCCGGGGAGCTGTTTTTT
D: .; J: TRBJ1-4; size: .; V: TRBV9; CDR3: CASSARPGEDEKLFF; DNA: TGTGCCAGCAGCGCCCGACCAGGGGAGGATGAAAAACTGTTTTTT
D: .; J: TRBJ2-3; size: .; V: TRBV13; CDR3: CASSLRRNTDTQYF; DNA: TGTGCCAGCAGCTTACGGCGGAATACAGATACGCAGTATTTT
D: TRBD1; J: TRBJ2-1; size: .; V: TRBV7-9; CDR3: CASSLAPGQGSNEQFF; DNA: TGTGCCAGCAGCTTAGCCCCCGGACAGGGATCCAATGAGCAGTTCTTC
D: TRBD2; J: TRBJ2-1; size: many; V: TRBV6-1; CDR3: CASSERAGGSYNEQFF; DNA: TGTGCCAGCAGTGAAAGGGCGGGGGGCTCCTACAATGAGCAGTTCTTC
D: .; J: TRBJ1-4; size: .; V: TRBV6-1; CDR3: CASSELGSRNEKLFF; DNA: TGTGCCAGCAGTGAACTCGGCAGCCGGAATGAAAAACTGTTTTTT